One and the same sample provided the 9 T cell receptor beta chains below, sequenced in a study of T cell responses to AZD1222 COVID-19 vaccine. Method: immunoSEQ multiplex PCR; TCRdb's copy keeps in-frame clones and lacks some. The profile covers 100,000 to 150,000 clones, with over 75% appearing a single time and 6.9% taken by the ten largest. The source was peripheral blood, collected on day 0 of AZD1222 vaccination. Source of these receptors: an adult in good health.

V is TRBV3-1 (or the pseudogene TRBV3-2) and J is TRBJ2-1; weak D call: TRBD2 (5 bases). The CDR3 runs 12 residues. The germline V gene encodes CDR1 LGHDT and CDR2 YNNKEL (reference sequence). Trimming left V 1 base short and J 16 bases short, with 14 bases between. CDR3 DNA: TGTGCCAGCAGCCAAGGAGCGGTCCGGGCCTTCTTC. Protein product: CASSQGAVRAFF.

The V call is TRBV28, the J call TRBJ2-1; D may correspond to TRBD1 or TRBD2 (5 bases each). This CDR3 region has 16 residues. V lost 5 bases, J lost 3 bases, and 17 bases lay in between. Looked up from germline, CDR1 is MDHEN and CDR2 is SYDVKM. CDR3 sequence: CASSGDRDALYNEQFF. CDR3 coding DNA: TGTGCCAGCAGTGGGGACCGGGACGCCCTCTACAATGAGCAGTTCTTC.

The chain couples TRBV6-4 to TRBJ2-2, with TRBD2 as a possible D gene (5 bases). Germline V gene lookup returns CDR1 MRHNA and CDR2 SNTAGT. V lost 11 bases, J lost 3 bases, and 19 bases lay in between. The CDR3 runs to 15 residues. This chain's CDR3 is CAVHRRGKYTGELFF. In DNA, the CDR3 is TGTGCCGTCCACCGGCGAGGGAAATACACCGGGGAGCTGTTTTTT.

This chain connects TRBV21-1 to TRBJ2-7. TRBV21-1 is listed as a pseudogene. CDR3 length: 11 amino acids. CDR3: CASSNGGEQYF. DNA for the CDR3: TGTGCCAGCAGCAACGGTGGGGAGCAGTACTTC.

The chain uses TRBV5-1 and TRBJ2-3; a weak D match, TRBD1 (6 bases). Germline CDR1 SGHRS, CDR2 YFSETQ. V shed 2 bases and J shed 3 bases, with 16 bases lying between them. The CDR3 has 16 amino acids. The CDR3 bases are TGCGCCAGCAGCTTACCACAGGGATCATTGACAGATACGCAGTATTTT. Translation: CASSLPQGSLTDTQYF.

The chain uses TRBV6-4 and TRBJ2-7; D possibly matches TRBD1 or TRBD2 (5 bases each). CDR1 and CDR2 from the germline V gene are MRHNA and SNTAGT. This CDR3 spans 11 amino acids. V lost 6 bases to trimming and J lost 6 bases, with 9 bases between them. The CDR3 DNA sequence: TGTGCCAGCAGGGGGGACCCCGAGCAGTACTTC. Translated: CASRGDPEQYF.

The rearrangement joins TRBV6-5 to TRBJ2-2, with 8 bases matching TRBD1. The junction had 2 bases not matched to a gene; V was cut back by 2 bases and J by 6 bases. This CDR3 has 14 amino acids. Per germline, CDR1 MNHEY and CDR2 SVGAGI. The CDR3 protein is CASSYGDRSGELFF. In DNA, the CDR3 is TGTGCCAGCAGTTACGGGGACAGGTCCGGGGAGCTGTTTTTT.

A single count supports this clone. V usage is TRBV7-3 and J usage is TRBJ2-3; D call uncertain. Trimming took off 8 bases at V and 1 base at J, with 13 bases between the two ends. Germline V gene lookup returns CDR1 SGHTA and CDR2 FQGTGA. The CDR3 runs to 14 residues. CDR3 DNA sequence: TGTGCCAGCGCCCCGGGTAGGGGCACAGATACGCAGTATTTT. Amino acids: CASAPGRGTDTQYF.

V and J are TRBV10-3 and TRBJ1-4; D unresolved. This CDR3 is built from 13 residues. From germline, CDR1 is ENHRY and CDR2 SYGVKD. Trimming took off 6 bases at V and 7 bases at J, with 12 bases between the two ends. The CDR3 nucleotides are TGTGCCATCAGCCCTGACAATAGTGAAAAACTGTTTTTT. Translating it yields CAISPDNSEKLFF.